Following are 6 T cell receptor beta chains from one sample sequenced in a study (dated by TCRdb to about 2016). The library was prepared using RT-PCR. Sequencing used an Illumina MiSeq. The public reads were quality trimmed at Q25 with fastp and then assembled into clones with MiXCR by TCRdb, keeping productive beta chains. Rows are unified per CDR3 protein, each entry keeping the most common DNA and genes. The sample records about 700,000 distinct CDR3 sequences, 13% to 15% of which are singletons. The biggest ten clones account for roughly 4% of the sample. The sample taken for sequencing was memory CD4+ T cells from blood. All receptors derive from a female donor in good health, serving as a healthy control.

Comments on this clonotype: This may come from a read error, since a much larger clone is one base off. J is TRBJ2-5 and V is TRBV6-2 or TRBV6-3, with 8 positions matching TRBD2. CDR1 is MNHEY and CDR2 is SVGEGT in the germline V gene. CDR3 length: 14 residues. The CDR3 sequence: CACSTGLARETQYF. DNA of the CDR3: TGTGCCTGCAGTACCGGACTAGCCAGGGAGACCCAGTACTTC.

The CDR3 here is CASSSTGIYGYTF. DNA for the CDR3: TGCGCCAGCAGCTCGACAGGTATCTATGGCTACACCTTC. This sequence joins TRBV5-1 and TRBJ1-2, with D tentatively TRBD1 (6 bases). CDR3 length equals 13 residues. Trimming cost V 3 bases and J 4 bases, with 10 bases left between them. CDR1 and CDR2 (germline): SGHRS, YFSETQ.

This clonotype was counted between two and nine times. The chain uses TRBV12-3 or TRBV12-4 and TRBJ1-3; D is uncertain. Trimming removed 2 bases at V and 4 bases at J, with 12 bases between. The CDR3 runs 15 residues. The CDR3 sequence is CASSLTPESGNTIYF. The CDR3 region has the DNA TGTGCCAGCAGTTTAACTCCCGAGTCGGGAAACACCATATATTTT.

This clonotype was seen more than once but under ten times. This chain joins TRBV6-2 or TRBV6-3 and TRBJ2-5; perhaps TRBD2 as D (6 bases). Trimming removed 6 bases at V and 7 bases at J, with 15 bases between. CDR1 is MNHEY, CDR2 SVGEGT, per germline. The CDR3 sequence is 13 residues long. The CDR3 DNA is TGTGCCAGCAGCAATAGCGTGGAGGGGACCCAGTACTTC. It specifies CASSNSVEGTQYF.

This clonotype was counted a few times. V usage is TRBV7-3 and J usage is TRBJ2-1; possible D gene TRBD2, 6 bases. Germline V gene lookup returns CDR1 SGHTA and CDR2 FQGTGA. Deletions cut 2 bases from V and 5 bases from J, with 13 bases between. There are 15 residues in the CDR3. As DNA, the CDR3 is TGTGCCAGCAGCTTATGGGCGGGAAGGGACAATGAGCAGTTCTTC. It is translated as CASSLWAGRDNEQFF.

This chain links TRBV18 with TRBJ2-7, with 7 bases fitting TRBD1. Losses at the gene ends were 2 bases for V and 6 bases for J; bases not matched to a gene: 4. Germline V lookup: CDR1 KGHSH, CDR2 LQKENI. The CDR3 is 13 amino acids. DNA of the CDR3: TGTGCCAGCTCACCATCGACAGGGAGCGAGCAGTACTTC. This translates into CASSPSTGSEQYF.